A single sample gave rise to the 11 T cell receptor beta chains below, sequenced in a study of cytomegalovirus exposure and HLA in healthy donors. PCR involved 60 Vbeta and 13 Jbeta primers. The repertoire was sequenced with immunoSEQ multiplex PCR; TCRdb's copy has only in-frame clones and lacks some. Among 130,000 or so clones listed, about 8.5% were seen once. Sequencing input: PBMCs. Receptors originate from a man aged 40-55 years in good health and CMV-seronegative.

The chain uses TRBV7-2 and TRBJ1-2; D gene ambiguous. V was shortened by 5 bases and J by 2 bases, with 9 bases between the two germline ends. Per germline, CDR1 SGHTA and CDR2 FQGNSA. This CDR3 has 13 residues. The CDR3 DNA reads TGTGCCAGCAGCCGAGCGGGGAACTATGGCTACACCTTC. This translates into CASSRAGNYGYTF.

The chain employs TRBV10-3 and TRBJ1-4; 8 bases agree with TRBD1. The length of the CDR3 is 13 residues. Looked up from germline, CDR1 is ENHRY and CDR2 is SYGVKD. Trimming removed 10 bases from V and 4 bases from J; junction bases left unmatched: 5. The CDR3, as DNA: TGTGCCACCCGGACAGGGATTAATGAAAAACTGTTTTTT. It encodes CATRTGINEKLFF.

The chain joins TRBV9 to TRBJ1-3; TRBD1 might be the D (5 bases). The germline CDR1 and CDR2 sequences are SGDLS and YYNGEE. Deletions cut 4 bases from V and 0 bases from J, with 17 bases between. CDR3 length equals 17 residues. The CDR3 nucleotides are TGTGCCAGCAGCCCCCGGGCCACAGGACGCTCTGGAAACACCATATATTTT. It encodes CASSPRATGRSGNTIYF.

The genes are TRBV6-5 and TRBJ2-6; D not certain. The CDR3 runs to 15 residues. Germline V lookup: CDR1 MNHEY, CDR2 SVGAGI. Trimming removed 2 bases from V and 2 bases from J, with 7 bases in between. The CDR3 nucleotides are TGTGCCAGCAGTTACCGTACACCTGGGGCCAACGTCCTGACTTTC. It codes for CASSYRTPGANVLTF.

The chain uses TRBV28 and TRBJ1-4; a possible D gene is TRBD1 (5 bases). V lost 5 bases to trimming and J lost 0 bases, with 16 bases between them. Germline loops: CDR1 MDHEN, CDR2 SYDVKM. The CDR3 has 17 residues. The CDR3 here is CASSPLAGRTTNEKLFF. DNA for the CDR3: TGTGCCAGCAGTCCCCTGGCGGGGCGTACAACTAATGAAAAACTGTTTTTT.

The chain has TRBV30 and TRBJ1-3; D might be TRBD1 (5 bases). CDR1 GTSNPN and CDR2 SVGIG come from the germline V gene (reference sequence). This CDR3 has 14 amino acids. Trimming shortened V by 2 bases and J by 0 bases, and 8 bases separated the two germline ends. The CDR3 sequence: CAWSQGSSGNTIYF. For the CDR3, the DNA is TGTGCCTGGAGTCAGGGATCCTCTGGAAACACCATATATTTT.

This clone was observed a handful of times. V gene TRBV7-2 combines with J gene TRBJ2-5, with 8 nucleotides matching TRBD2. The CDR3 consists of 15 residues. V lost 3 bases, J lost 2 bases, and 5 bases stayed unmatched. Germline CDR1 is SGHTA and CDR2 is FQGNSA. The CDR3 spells CASSFPGGPQETQYF. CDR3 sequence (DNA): TGTGCCAGCAGCTTCCCGGGGGGGCCTCAAGAGACCCAGTACTTC. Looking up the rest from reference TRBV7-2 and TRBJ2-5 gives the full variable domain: GAGVSQSPSNKVTEKGKDVELRCDPISGHTALYWYRQSLGQGLEFLIYFQGNSAPDKSGLPSDRFSAERTGGSVSTLTIQRTQQEDSAVYLCASSFPGGPQETQYFGPGTRLLVL.

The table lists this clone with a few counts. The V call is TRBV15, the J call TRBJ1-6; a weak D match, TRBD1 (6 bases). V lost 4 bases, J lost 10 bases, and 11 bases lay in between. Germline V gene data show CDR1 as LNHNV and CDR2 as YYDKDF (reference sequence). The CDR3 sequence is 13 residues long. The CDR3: CATSTRGGSPLHF. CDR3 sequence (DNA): TGTGCCACCAGCACCAGGGGCGGGTCACCCCTCCACTTT.

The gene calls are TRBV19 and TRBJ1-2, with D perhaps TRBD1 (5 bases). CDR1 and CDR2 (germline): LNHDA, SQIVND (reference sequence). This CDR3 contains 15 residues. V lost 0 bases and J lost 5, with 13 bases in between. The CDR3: CASSIDGRGEYGYTF. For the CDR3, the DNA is TGTGCCAGTAGTATAGACGGACGGGGGGAATATGGCTACACCTTC. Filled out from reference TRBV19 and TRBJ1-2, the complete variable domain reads DGGITQSPKYLFRKEGQNVTLSCEQNLNHDAMYWYRQDPGQGLRLIYYSQIVNDFQKGDIAEGYSVSREKKESFPLTVTSAQKNPTAFYLCASSIDGRGEYGYTFGSGTRLTVV.

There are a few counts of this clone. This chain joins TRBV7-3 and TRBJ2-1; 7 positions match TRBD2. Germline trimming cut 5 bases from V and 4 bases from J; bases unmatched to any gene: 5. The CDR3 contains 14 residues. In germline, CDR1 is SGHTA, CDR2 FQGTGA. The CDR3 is CASSPTGGYNEQFF. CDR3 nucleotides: TGTGCCAGCAGCCCTACGGGGGGTTACAATGAGCAGTTCTTC.

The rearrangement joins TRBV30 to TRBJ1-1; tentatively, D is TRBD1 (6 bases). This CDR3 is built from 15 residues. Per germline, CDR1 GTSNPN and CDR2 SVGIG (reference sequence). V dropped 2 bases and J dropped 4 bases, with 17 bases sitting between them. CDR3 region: CAWSPLRGGGTEAFF. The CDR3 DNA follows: TGTGCCTGGAGTCCCCTAAGGGGGGGCGGCACTGAAGCTTTCTTT. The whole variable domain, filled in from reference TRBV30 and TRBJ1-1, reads SQTIHQWPATLVQPVGSPLSLECTVEGTSNPNLYWYRQAAGRGLQLLFYSVGIGQISSEVPQNLSASRPQDRQFILSSKKLLLSDSGFYLCAWSPLRGGGTEAFFGQGTRLTVV.